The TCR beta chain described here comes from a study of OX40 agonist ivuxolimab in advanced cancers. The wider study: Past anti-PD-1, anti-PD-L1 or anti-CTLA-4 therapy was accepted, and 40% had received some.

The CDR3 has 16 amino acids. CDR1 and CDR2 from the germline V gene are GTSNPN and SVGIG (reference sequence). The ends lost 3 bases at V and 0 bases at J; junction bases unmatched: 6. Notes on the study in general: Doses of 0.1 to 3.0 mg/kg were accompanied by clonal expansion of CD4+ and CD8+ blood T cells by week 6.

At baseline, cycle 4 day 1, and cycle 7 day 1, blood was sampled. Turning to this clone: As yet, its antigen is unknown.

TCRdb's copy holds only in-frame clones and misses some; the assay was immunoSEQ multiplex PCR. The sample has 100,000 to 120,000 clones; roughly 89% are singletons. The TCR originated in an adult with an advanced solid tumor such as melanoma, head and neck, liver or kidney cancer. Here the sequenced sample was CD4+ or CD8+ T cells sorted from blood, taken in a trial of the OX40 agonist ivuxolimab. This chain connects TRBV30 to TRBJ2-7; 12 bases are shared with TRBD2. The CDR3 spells CAWRTRLAGVSYEQYF. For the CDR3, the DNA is TGTGCCTGGAGGACGAGACTAGCGGGAGTCTCCTACGAGCAGTACTTC.